This TCR beta chain comes out of a study of molecular identifiers for immune sequencing clone quantification. For the study at large: Replicates partitioned RNA from approximately 20,000 or 100,000 naive CD8 cells into five parts, sequencing four. The study, taken as a whole, reports: Clonotypes topping 20 RNA copies carried over 97% of effector molecules but under 1% of naive ones.

CDR3 length: 15 residues. Looked up from germline, CDR1 is LGHNA and CDR2 is YNFKEQ. Trimming cost V 0 bases and J 5 bases, with 11 bases left between them. Comments on this clonotype: Its antigen remains unidentified.

TCRdb reprocessed the PCR reads via MiXCR and lists one record per CDR3 protein. This table holds under 350,000 distinct CDR3 sequences, roughly 24% found once. The receptor was derived from a human donor in good health. Some libraries in this study had Jurkat cell RNA spiked in. V usage is TRBV4-2 and J usage is TRBJ1-5; D gene ambiguous. The specimen sequenced was naive CD8+ T cells from blood, with Jurkat cell RNA spiked in. Specified subset: FACS-sorted CD8+CD4-CCR7+CD45RA+ naive T cells. In DNA form, the CDR3 reads TGTGCCAGCAGCCAAGATTGGGAGATGCATCAGCCCCAGCATTTT. Amino acid sequence: CASSQDWEMHQPQHF.